The subject of this entry is one T cell receptor (beta chain). Which antigen it targets is not known. Per-nucleotide qualities are absent, and no much larger clonotype sits a single base away. The record originates from a study of blood T cells in healthy people across ages (dated by TCRdb to 2014 to 2015). Describing the broader study: In model experiments, template switching captured about one uniquely barcoded TCR beta cDNA molecule for every two T cells. Age-related changes in TCR beta repertoire diversity were measured in the study by deep sequencing normalized with unique cDNA molecular identifiers. The donors were divided into four age groups: young (average around 15 years), middle-aged (over 35), aged (roughly 60) and long-lived (roughly 86). Donors of different ages were randomly distributed across sequencing lanes to avoid experimental bias. The study analyzed two additional independent replicas of 1 million unique cDNA reads from the same blood draw for two donors, one aged 18 to 30 and one aged 80 or older. The paper as a whole reports these results and caveats: Estimates of total diversity based on one million sequenced T cells were considered lower bounds and underestimates. Because the CMV infection status of the donors was unknown, age-related changes in expanded clonotypes may potentially have been confounded. Compared with the aged group, the long-lived group had more naive CD4+ T cells, fewer expanded clones and increased TCR diversity, a pattern suggesting age selection. Observed TCR beta diversity per million T cells fell roughly linearly with age, and a significant reduction was already apparent by age around 39. Because profiling used bulk unsorted PBMCs, naive and antigen-experienced compartments could not be compared conclusively. The percentage of naive T cells measured by flow cytometry correlated strongly with observed TCR beta diversity.

Receptor libraries were prepared by 5' RACE. The sample was run on an Illumina HiSeq 2500. A second PCR of about 7 to 12 cycles was run with a J-beta primer mix and a sample-barcoded 5' primer. A template-switch 5' adaptor carrying 12 random nucleotides introduced a unique molecular identifier onto each TCR beta cDNA molecule. Each sample yielded at least 2.5 million CDR3-containing paired-end reads. First-strand cDNA synthesis was performed from all RNA using the Mint cDNA synthesis kit, with priming by a TRBC-specific oligonucleotide. Following uracil-DNA glycosylase treatment, all cDNA underwent a first 18-cycle PCR with the universal primers M1SS and BC2_uni_R. On the authors' methods: Each sample was normalized by randomly selecting 1 million high-quality reads, each carrying a distinct molecular identifier. Instead of being binned into consensus sequences, reads that shared molecular identifiers were thrown out. CDR3 identification, clonotype clustering and error correction used MiTCR with a Q25 quality threshold and the strictest error-elimination algorithm. Lower-bound total TCR beta diversity was estimated with a nonparametric unseen species model using Euler transformation. TCRdb took the public reads, trimmed them with fastp at Q25, ran MiXCR for clone calling and kept in-frame beta chains. Duplicate CDR3 protein sequences are folded into a single record with the most common DNA and genes. These V and J calls are TCRdb output, not the study's own analysis. This sample has about 1.4 million distinct CDR3 sequences in its table, and 59% of those were observed once. The leading ten clones occupy 5.5% to 8% of the sample.

Donors were about 36 systemically healthy Caucasian individuals from Russia aged roughly 6 to 100 years. Roughly 10 milliliters of peripheral blood were drawn from each donor into EDTA-treated Vacutainer tubes. PBMCs were isolated by Ficoll-Paque density-gradient centrifugation, with at least 6 million obtained per sample. Total RNA was extracted from PBMCs with Trizol reagent, with at least 6 micrograms obtained per sample. Naive CD45RAhigh/CD27high T cell percentages were measured by flow cytometry on a PBMC aliquot from every donor. The junction shows trimming of 1 base on V and 3 bases on J, plus 10 bases between the germline ends. CDR1 MGHRA and CDR2 YSYEKL were looked up in the germline V gene. Counted from cysteine to phenylalanine, this CDR3 has 14 amino acids. Of all the DNA, just the CDR3 is kept, 42 bases in frame from base 1.

The source is a man between 18 and 29 years old in good health. The chain joins TRBV4-1 to TRBJ2-7; no D segment can be confidently identified. Specimen: blood. The CDR3: CASSQGNRDYEQYF. The nucleotides are TGCGCCAGCAGCCAAGGAAACCGAGACTACGAGCAGTACTTC.